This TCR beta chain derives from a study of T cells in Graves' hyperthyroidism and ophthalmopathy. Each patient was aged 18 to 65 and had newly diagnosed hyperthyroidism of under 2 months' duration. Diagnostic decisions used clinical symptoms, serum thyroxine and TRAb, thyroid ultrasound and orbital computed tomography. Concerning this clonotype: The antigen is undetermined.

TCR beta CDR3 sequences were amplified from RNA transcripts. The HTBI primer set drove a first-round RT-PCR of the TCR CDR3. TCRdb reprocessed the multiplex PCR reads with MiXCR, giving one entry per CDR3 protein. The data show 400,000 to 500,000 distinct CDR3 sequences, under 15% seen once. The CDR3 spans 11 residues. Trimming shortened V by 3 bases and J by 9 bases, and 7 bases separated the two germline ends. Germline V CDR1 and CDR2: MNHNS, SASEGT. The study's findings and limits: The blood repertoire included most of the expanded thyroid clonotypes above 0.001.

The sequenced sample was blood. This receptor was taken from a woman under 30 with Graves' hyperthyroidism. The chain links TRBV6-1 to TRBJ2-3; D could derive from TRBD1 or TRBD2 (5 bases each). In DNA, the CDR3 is TGTGCCAGCAGTGACGGGGCCACGCAGTATTTT. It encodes CASSDGATQYF.